One T cell receptor beta chain is described in this entry. No antigen is known for it. This entry is derived from a study of CD8 T cells in Susac syndrome. Study-wide results and caveats: The authors acknowledged that their TCR sequencing and HLA analysis involved a relatively small number of individuals.

RNA, at about 0.5 to 1 ug, was reverse transcribed with random hexamers. Amplification of TCR beta CDR3 was carried out by immunoSEQ multiplex PCR, which covered 54 Vbeta and 13 Jbeta segments. In TCRdb, the immunoSEQ multiplex PCR reads were re-called with MiXCR into one record per CDR3 protein. The sample has roughly 120,000 distinct CDR3 sequences, 85% to 95% seen once; the top ten hold under 0.095%. The CDR3 totals 15 residues. V lost 2 bases, J lost 0 bases, and 8 bases lay in between. The V gene's germline CDR1 is MNHEY and CDR2 SVGAGI. Multiple sclerosis controls were treatment-naive patients with stable or active relapsing-remitting disease. TEMRA cells were enriched by FACS, and CD4+ and CD8+ T cells were negatively isolated.

The chain has TRBV6-5 and TRBJ1-5; no reliable D call. The clonotype comes from a human donor with multiple sclerosis. Sequencing was performed on CD4+ T cells from PBMCs. The chain's CDR3 is CASSYAWGSNQPQHF. CDR3 bases: TGTGCCAGCAGTTACGCCTGGGGTAGCAATCAGCCCCAGCATTTT.